The rows below give T cell receptor beta chains drawn from one sample of a study of T cell responses to AZD1222 COVID-19 vaccine. Some clones are missing from TCRdb's copy, which holds only in-frame ones; the method was immunoSEQ multiplex PCR. The sample lists some 150,000 clones, about 91% occurring once. The sequencing here drew on peripheral blood, taken on day 0 of AZD1222 vaccination. The receptors come from an adult in good health. The CDR3 runs from the conserved cysteine through the conserved F or W. Each record gives: clone size, V gene, J gene, D gene, CDR3 DNA, CDR3 protein. The D gene is left open where the match is weak. A clone size is listed for some rows: how often the clone was seen (once, few, many), or a class if it is expanded.

few,TRBV30,TRBJ1-5,NA,TGTGCCTGGAGCGTGGGACCTGGAAATCAGCCCCAGCATTTT,CAWSVGPGNQPQHF
NA,TRBV4-1,TRBJ1-2,NA,TGCGCCAGCAGCCAAGATTCGGCGGGCTATGGCTACACCTTC,CASSQDSAGYGYTF
NA,TRBV24-1,TRBJ2-7,NA,TGTGCCACCAGTGATTTAGGGGTAGAGCAGTACTTC,CATSDLGVEQYF
NA,TRBV7-9,TRBJ2-5,NA,TGTGCCACCTCCCCCGGGTCACAAGAGACCCAGTACTTC,CATSPGSQETQYF
NA,TRBV5-4,TRBJ2-6,TRBD1,TGTGCCAGCAGCGGGGGACAGGGGGTTATAGGCAACGTCCTGACTTTC,CASSGGQGVIGNVLTF
few,TRBV4-3,TRBJ2-3,TRBD1,TGCGCCAGCAGCCAAGCACCCCCCGGGACAGGGGGAGATACGCAGTATTTT,CASSQAPPGTGGDTQYF
once,TRBV29-1,TRBJ2-1,NA,TGCAGCGTGATCAAGACAGGTACCTTAAATGAGCAGTTCTTC,CSVIKTGTLNEQFF
NA,TRBV3-1/TRBV3-2,TRBJ1-5,TRBD1,TGTGCCAGCAGCCAAGGGACAGGGCGGAATCAGCCCCAGCATTTT,CASSQGTGRNQPQHF
NA,TRBV15,TRBJ1-5,NA,TGTGCCACCAGCGGGACGGGCCTCGGTCAGCCCCAGCATTTT,CATSGTGLGQPQHF
NA,TRBV5-1,TRBJ1-1,NA,TGCGCCAGCAGCTTATTGGGGACTGAAGCTTTCTTT,CASSLLGTEAFF
once,TRBV24-1,TRBJ2-3,NA,TGTGCCACCAGTGAAGGTGGTGCCTTCACAGATACGCAGTATTTT,CATSEGGAFTDTQYF
NA,TRBV9,TRBJ2-1,TRBD1,TGTGCCAGCAGTCATACCGGGACAGGGTCGAATGAGCAGTTCTTC,CASSHTGTGSNEQFF
NA,TRBV5-8,TRBJ1-5,NA,TGTGCCAGCAGCCCCGGGACCTTCAATCAGCCCCAGCATTTT,CASSPGTFNQPQHF
few,TRBV3-1/TRBV3-2,TRBJ2-2,NA,TGTGCCAGCAGCCAAGGGTCGGGATACACCGGGGAGCTGTTTTTT,CASSQGSGYTGELFF
few,TRBV2,TRBJ2-6,NA,TGTGCCAGCAGTGTAATGGCTAGGGCCAACGTCCTGACTTTC,CASSVMARANVLTF
NA,TRBV9,TRBJ2-7,TRBD1,TGTGCCAGCAGCGCCGGGACAGGGGCCTCCGAGCAGTACTTC,CASSAGTGASEQYF
NA,TRBV7-9,TRBJ2-3,NA,TGTGCCAGCAGCGTGCTGGGACCTGATACGCAGTATTTT,CASSVLGPDTQYF
once,TRBV2,TRBJ2-7,NA,TGTGCCAGCAGGGAGGAGGGACAAGGGTTCCACGAGCAGTACTTC,CASREEGQGFHEQYF
once,TRBV2,TRBJ1-2,NA,TGTGCCAGCAGCAAAACTGTGAACTATGGCTACACCTTC,CASSKTVNYGYTF
NA,TRBV12-3/TRBV12-4,TRBJ1-2,NA,TGTGCCAGCAGTTTCTCGGGTTTCGGCTACACCTTC,CASSFSGFGYTF
NA,TRBV2,TRBJ1-5,NA,TGTGCCAGCAAAATAGAGGGGAATCAGCCCCAGCATTTT,CASKIEGNQPQHF
NA,TRBV5-1,TRBJ2-7,TRBD2,TGCGCCAGCGCCTCGGGACTAGCCTACGAGCAGTACTTC,CASASGLAYEQYF
many,TRBV16,TRBJ1-6,NA,TGTGCCAGCAGCCAGGGGAGGAGCTCCTATAATTCACCCCTCCACTTT,CASSQGRSSYNSPLHF
NA,TRBV18,TRBJ2-3,NA,TGTGCCAGCTCACCGAGTATTGAGGATACGCAGTATTTT,CASSPSIEDTQYF
NA,TRBV12-3/TRBV12-4,TRBJ1-2,TRBD1,TGTGCCAGCAGGCCGACAGGGGGCGCCCAGGACTTC,CASRPTGGAQDF
NA,TRBV6-6,TRBJ1-5,TRBD1,TGTGCCAGCAGTAGGGCGACAGGGCTGAATCAGCCCCAGCATTTT,CASSRATGLNQPQHF
NA,TRBV5-1,TRBJ2-7,TRBD2,TGCGCCAGCAGCCCCGAAGGACTAGGCCCAAGTGAGCAGTACTTC,CASSPEGLGPSEQYF
NA,TRBV5-6,TRBJ2-7,NA,TGTGCCAGCAGCCTGGAAGGGATCCGTCGCTCCTACGAGCAGTACTTC,CASSLEGIRRSYEQYF
few,TRBV28,TRBJ1-2,NA,TGTGCCAGCAGTTTCAGTCATGGCTACACCTTC,CASSFSHGYTF
NA,TRBV5-8,TRBJ2-2,NA,TGTGCCAGCAGCTTGGTCGGCAGGGGCCCGAACCGACCGAACACCGGGGAGCTGTTTTTT,CASSLVGRGPNRPNTGELFF
NA,TRBV21-1,TRBJ1-1,NA,TGTGCCAGCAATCGGATTTCGTGGGGGGCTGAAGCTTTCTTT,CASNRISWGAEAFF
NA,TRBV9,TRBJ2-1,NA,TGTGCCAGCAGCTTTCGGGTTGGAAATGAGCAGTTCTTC,CASSFRVGNEQFF
NA,TRBV19,TRBJ1-2,NA,TGTGCCAGTAGCGACAGACACTCTAACTATGGCTACACCTTC,CASSDRHSNYGYTF
NA,TRBV27,TRBJ1-5,NA,TGTGCCAGCAGTTTAGGGACGCGACGAGATCAGCCCCAGCATTTT,CASSLGTRRDQPQHF
NA,TRBV6-5,TRBJ1-1,NA,TGTGCCACCTTAAAGGGGGAGAGAAACACTGAAGCTTTCTTT,CATLKGERNTEAFF
NA,TRBV5-4,TRBJ2-7,TRBD1,TGTGCCAGCAGCTTGACAGGGGTGGACGAGCAGTACTTC,CASSLTGVDEQYF
few,TRBV2,TRBJ2-2,TRBD1,TGTGCCAGCAACACAGGGGTTACCGGGGAGCTGTTTTTT,CASNTGVTGELFF
NA,TRBV18,TRBJ2-2,NA,TGTGCCAGCTCACTTCCCCGCACGCAGAAGGGCGGGGAGCTGTTTTTT,CASSLPRTQKGGELFF
NA,TRBV5-8,TRBJ2-2,NA,TGTGCCAGCAGCTTGGGAGTCGGGGGGCTCACCGGGGAGCTGTTTTTT,CASSLGVGGLTGELFF
NA,TRBV19,TRBJ1-3,TRBD1,TGTGCCAGTAGTACGGACAGGGACACTGGAAACACCATATATTTT,CASSTDRDTGNTIYF